This T cell receptor beta chain was identified during a study of blood T cell repertoires in COVID-19. V was clipped by 6 bases and J by 0 bases, with 11 bases between them. The CDR3 extends over 14 amino acids. Per the germline V gene, CDR1 is SNHLY and CDR2 is FYNNEI. Recovery meant two consecutive negative NP/OP PCR tests, professional clearance, or resolved symptoms. As originally analysed: Reference gene primer amplification yielded estimated nucleated cell counts. The table came from immunoSEQ multiplex PCR; TCRdb's copy has only in-frame clones and leaves some out. Clonal size and the V and J genes are those of that table, whereas D and trimming came from the DNA. The sample consists of over 250,000 clones, over 75% of them appearing once.

This receptor was identified in a woman in her 30s who had recovered from COVID-19. The sequenced sample was PBMCs or T cells enriched from blood (not recorded which). V usage is TRBV2 and J usage is TRBJ2-5, with no clear D. CDR3 bases: TGTGCCAGCAGCCTAACGACACACCAAGAGACCCAGTACTTC. Translation gives CASSLTTHQETQYF.